The 7 T cell receptor beta chains in this list originate from one sample, sequenced in a study of identical twins. MiXCR, applied by TCRdb to the 5' RACE reads, yields one record per CDR3 protein. The repertoire holds hundreds of thousands of distinct CDR3 sequences, with about 7.5% as singletons. This sample also belongs to another study, concerning yellow fever vaccine responses in identical twins.

The sequenced sample consisted of CD8+ T cells sorted from blood. The receptors were gathered from a woman between 18 and 29 years old in good health.

The V and J genes are TRBV6-4 and TRBJ2-1; a possible D gene is TRBD2 (6 bases). The V end was cut by 6 bases, the J end by 8 bases, with 20 bases between. The germline V gene has CDR1 MRHNA and CDR2 SNTAGT. CDR3 size: 15 residues. In DNA, the CDR3 is TGTGCCAGCAGCCCTCTGGCGGGGCGCCCGGATGAGCAGTTCTTC. Encoded protein: CASSPLAGRPDEQFF.

This clonotype occurred many times. The J gene is TRBJ2-7, the V gene TRBV13, with D possibly TRBD2 on 6 matching bases. This CDR3 contains 13 residues. The germline CDR1 and CDR2 sequences are PRHDT and FYEKMQ (reference sequence). The V and J ends lost 3 bases and 3 bases respectively, with 9 bases between them. CDR3 residues: CASSLGLGYEQYV. The CDR3 nucleotides are TGTGCCAGCAGCTTGGGACTTGGCTACGAGCAGTACGTC.

This clonotype was picked up many times. The chain combines TRBV29-1 with TRBJ2-1; D gene uncertain. Germline V gives CDR1 SQVTM, CDR2 ANQGSEA. V was clipped by 4 bases and J by 0 bases, with 10 bases between them. The CDR3 is 14 amino acids. CDR3 sequence: CSVGDTYSYNEQFF. CDR3 nucleotides: TGCAGCGTTGGAGACACGTACTCCTACAATGAGCAGTTCTTC.

The chain couples TRBV5-1 to TRBJ2-3, with D unresolved. Looked up from germline, CDR1 is SGHRS and CDR2 is YFSETQ. The V gene lost 0 bases and the J gene lost 7 bases, with 21 bases spanning the gap. There are 17 residues in the CDR3. Here the CDR3 DNA reads TGCGCCAGCAGCTTGGTGATCACCGAATCCCTAGACAATACGCAGTATTTT. It yields the protein CASSLVITESLDNTQYF. The variable domain in full, with the rest retrieved from reference TRBV5-1 and TRBJ2-3, is KAGVTQTPRYLIKTRGQQVTLSCSPISGHRSVSWYQQTPGQGLQFLFEYFSETQRNKGNFPGRFSGRQFSNSRSEMNVSTLELGDSALYLCASSLVITESLDNTQYFGPGTRLTVL.

This clonotype was found many times. J is TRBJ1-6 and V is TRBV25-1; perhaps TRBD1 as D (5 bases). The CDR3 contains 14 residues. V was trimmed by 10 bases and J by 2 bases, leaving 12 bases between them. In germline, CDR1 is MGHDK, CDR2 SYGVNS. CDR3 residues: CATSDITYNSPLHF. CDR3 coding DNA: TGTGCCACTTCGGACATAACCTATAATTCACCCCTCCACTTT.

This clonotype was picked up many times. V usage is TRBV20-1 and J usage is TRBJ2-1; D gene unclear. V was trimmed by 4 bases and J by 0 bases, leaving 4 bases between them. The germline gives CDR1 DFQATT, CDR2 SNEGSKA (reference sequence). The CDR3 has 12 amino acids. CDR3 bases: TGCAGTGCTACCAGCTCCTACAATGAGCAGTTCTTC. It is translated as CSATSSYNEQFF.

The CDR3 DNA reads as TGCAGTGCTGGACTAGCGGGAGCTTTGTACAATGAGCAGTTCTTC. The encoded protein is CSAGLAGALYNEQFF. The rearrangement uses TRBV20-1 and TRBJ2-1; 13 nucleotides line up with TRBD2. The ends lost 5 bases at V and 4 bases at J; junction bases unmatched: 5. CDR1 is DFQATT, CDR2 SNEGSKA, per germline (reference sequence). This CDR3 spans 15 amino acids.